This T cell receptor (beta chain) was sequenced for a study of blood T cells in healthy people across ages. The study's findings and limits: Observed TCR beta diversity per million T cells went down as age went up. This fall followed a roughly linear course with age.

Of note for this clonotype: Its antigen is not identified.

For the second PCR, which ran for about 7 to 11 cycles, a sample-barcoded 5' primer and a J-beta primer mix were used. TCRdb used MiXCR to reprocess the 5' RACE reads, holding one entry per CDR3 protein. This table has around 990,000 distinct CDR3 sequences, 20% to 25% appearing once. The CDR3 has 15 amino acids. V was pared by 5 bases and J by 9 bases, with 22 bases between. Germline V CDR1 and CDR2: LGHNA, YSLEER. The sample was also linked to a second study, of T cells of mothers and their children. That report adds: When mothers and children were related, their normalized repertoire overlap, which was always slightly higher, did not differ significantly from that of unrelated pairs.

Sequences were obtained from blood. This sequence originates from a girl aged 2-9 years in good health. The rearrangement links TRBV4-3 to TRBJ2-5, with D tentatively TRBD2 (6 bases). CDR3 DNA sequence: TGCGCCAGCAGCTCCTCGGGGGAGGCTTGGAGGGCCCAGTACTTC. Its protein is CASSSSGEAWRAQYF.